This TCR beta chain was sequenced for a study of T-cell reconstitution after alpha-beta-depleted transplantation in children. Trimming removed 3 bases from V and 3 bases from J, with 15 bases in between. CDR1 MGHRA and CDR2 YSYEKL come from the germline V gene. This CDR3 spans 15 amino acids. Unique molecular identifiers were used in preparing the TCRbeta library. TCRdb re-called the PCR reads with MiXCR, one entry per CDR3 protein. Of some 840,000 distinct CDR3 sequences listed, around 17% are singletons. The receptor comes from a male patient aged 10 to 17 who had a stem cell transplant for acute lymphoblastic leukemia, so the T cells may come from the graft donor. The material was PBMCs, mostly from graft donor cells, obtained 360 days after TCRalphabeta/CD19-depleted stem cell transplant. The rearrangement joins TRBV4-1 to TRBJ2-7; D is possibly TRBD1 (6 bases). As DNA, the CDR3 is TGCGCCAGCAGCCAGAACGACAGGCCGGTCTACGAGCAGTACTTC. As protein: CASSQNDRPVYEQYF.